This T cell receptor (beta chain) derives from a study of post-analysis software for immune sequencing data. Findings of the study overall: There was significantly lower normalized Chao1 diversity in multiple sclerosis patients than in controls. TRBV segments more frequent in patients than in controls numbered five and included TRBV5-6, TRBV5-1 and TRBV20-1.

Germline V gives CDR1 SGHRS, CDR2 YFSETQ. The CDR3 covers 16 residues. V dropped 2 bases and J dropped 6 bases, with 18 bases sitting between them. Worth noting for this clonotype: The antigen is unknown. This may arise from a read error, as a much more abundant clone is one base away.

Unique molecular identifiers were built into the TCR beta cDNA libraries. TCRdb passed the PCR reads through MiXCR, listing each CDR3 protein once. The sample includes about 160,000 distinct CDR3 sequences, around 34% seen only once; the top ten take roughly 28%. The receptor comes from a girl aged 10-17 years with multiple sclerosis. The specimen comprised blood, sampled after autologous hematopoietic stem cell transplantation. The chain is built from TRBV5-1 and TRBJ2-1, with D possibly being TRBD2 (6 bases). Here the CDR3 DNA reads TGCGCCAGCAGCTTCCTCCGAGGGCTAGCGTCCAATGAGCAGTTCTTC. Translating gives CASSFLRGLASNEQFF.